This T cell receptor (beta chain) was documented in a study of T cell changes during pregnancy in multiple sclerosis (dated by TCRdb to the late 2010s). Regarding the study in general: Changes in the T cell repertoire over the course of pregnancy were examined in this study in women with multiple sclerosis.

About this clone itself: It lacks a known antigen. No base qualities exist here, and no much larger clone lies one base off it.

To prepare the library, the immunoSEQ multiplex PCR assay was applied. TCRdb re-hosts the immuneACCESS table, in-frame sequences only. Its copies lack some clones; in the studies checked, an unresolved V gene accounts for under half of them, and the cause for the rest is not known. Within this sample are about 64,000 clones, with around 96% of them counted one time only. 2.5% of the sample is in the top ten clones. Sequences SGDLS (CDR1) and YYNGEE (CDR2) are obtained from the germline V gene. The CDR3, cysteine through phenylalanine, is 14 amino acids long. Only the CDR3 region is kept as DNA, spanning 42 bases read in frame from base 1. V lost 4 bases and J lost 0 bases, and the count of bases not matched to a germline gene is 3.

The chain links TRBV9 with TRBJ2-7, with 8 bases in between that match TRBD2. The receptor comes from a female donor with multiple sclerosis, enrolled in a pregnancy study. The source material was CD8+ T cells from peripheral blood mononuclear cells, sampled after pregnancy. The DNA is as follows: TGTGCCAGCAGCTTCCTAGCGGGCTCCTACGAGCAGTACTTC. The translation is CASSFLAGSYEQYF.